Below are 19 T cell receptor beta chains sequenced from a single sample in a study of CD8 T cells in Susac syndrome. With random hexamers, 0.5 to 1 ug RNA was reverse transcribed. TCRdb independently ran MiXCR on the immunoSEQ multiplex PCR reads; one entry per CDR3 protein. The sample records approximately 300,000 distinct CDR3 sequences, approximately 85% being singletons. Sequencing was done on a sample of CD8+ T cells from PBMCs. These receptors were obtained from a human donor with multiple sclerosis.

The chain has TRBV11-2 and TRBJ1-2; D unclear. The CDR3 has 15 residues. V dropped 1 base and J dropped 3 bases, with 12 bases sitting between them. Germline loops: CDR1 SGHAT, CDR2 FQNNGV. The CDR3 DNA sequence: TGTGCCAGCAGCTTAGGAGCCGGAGGCGACTATGGCTACACCTTC. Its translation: CASSLGAGGDYGYTF.

The CDR3 bases are TGTGCCACCAGTGATCCACAGGGCCGCAGATCCGGGGAGCTGTTTTTT. It specifies CATSDPQGRRSGELFF. The gene calls are TRBV24-1 and TRBJ2-2; the D gene is possibly TRBD1 (6 bases). From germline, CDR1 is KGHDR and CDR2 SFDVKD. CDR3 length equals 16 residues. With 3 bases removed from V and 6 bases from J, the gap between germline ends came to 16 bases.

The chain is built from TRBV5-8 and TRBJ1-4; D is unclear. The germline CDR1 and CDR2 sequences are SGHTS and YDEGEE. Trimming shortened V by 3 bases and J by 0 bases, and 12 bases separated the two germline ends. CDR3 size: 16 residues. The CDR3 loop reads CASSSRTSATNEKLFF. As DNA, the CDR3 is TGTGCCAGCAGCTCCAGGACGAGTGCAACTAATGAAAAACTGTTTTTT. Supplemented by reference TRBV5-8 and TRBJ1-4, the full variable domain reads EAGVTQSPTHLIKTRGQQATLRCSPISGHTSVYWYQQALGLGLQFLLWYDEGEERNRGNFPPRFSGRQFPNYSSELNVNALELEDSALYLCASSSRTSATNEKLFFGSGTQLSVL.

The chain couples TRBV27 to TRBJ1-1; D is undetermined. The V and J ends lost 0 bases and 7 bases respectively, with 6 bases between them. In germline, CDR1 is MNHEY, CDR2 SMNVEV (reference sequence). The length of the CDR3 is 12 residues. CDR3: CASSLSGSEAFF. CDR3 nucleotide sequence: TGTGCCAGCAGTTTATCCGGGAGTGAAGCTTTCTTT.

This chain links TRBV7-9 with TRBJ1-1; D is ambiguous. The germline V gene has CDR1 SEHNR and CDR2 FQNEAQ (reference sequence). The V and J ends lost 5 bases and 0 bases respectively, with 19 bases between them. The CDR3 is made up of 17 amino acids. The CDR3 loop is CASSLKLPDPMNTEAFF. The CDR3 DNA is TGTGCCAGCAGCCTTAAGCTTCCGGACCCAATGAACACTGAAGCTTTCTTT.

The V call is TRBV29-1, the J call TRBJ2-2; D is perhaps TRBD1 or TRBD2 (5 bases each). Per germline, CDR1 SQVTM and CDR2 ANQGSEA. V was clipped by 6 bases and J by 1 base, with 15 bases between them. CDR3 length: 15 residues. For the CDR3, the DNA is TGCAGCGTCGGGGCCGAAACTTTGAACACCGGGGAGCTGTTTTTT. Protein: CSVGAETLNTGELFF.

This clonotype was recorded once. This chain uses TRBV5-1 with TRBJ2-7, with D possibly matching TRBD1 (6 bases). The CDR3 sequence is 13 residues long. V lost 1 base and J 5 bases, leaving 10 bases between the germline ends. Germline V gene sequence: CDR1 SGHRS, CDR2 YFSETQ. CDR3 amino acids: CASSLYRANEQYF. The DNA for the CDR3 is TGCGCCAGCAGCTTGTACAGGGCGAACGAGCAGTACTTC.

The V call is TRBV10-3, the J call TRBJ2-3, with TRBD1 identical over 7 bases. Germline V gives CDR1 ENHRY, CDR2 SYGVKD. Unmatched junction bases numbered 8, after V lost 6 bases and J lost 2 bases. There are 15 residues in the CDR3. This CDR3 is CAIRDDRAATDTQYF. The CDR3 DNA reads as TGTGCCATCAGGGACGACAGGGCTGCCACAGATACGCAGTATTTT.

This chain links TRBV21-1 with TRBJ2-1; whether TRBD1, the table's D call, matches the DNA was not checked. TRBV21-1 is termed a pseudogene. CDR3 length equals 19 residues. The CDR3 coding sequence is TGTGCCAGCAGCAAAAAAGGACAGGGAGGTCCGAGCTCCTACAATGAGCAGTTCTTC. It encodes CASSKKGQGGPSSYNEQFF.

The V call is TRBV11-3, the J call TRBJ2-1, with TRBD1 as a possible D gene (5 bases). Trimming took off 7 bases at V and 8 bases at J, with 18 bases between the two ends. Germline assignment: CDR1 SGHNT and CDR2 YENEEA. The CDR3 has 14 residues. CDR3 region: CASTLDRVKDEQFF. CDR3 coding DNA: TGTGCCAGCACCCTAGACAGAGTGAAAGATGAGCAGTTCTTC.

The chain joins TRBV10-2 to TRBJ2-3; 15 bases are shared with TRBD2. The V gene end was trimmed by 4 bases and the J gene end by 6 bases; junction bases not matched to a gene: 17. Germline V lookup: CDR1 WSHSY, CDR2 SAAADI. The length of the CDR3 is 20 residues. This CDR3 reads CASSGGTSGRPDHLRDTQYF. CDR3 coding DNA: TGCGCCAGCAGTGGAGGGACTAGCGGGAGGCCGGACCACCTTCGGGATACGCAGTATTTT.

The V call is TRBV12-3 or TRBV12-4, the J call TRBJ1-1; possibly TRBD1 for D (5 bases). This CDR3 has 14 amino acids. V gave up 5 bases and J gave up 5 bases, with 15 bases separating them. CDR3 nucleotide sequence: TGTGCCAGCAGTCTAACTCACAGGAATACTGAAGCTTTCTTT. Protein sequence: CASSLTHRNTEAFF.

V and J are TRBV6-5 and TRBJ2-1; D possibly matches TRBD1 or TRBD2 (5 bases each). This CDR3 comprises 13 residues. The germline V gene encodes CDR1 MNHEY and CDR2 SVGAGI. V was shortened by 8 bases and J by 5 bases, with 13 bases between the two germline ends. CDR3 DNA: TGTGCCAGCCGATCATGGGGACACAATGAGCAGTTCTTC. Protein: CASRSWGHNEQFF.

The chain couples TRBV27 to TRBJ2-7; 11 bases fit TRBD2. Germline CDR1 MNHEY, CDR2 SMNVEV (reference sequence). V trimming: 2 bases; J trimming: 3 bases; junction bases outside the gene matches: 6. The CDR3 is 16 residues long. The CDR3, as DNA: TGTGCCAGCAGTTTACTCATAGCGGGAGGGAGCTACGAGCAGTACTTC. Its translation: CASSLLIAGGSYEQYF.

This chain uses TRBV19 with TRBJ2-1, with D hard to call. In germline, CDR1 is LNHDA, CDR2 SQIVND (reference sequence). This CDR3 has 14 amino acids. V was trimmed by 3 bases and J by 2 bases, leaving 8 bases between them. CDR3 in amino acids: CASSILDTYNEQFF. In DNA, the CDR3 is TGTGCCAGTAGTATCCTGGATACCTACAATGAGCAGTTCTTC.

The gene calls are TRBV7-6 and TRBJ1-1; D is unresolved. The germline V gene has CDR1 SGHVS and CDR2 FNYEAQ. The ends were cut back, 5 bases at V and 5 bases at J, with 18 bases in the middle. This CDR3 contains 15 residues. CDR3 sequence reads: CASSRPFGNPTEAFF. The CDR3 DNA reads TGTGCCAGCAGCCGGCCATTCGGGAACCCGACTGAAGCTTTCTTT. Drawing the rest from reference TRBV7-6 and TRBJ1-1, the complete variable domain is GAGVSQSPRYKVTKRGQDVALRCDPISGHVSLYWYRQALGQGPEFLTYFNYEAQQDKSGLPNDRFSAERPEGSISTLTIQRTEQRDSAMYRCASSRPFGNPTEAFFGQGTRLTVV.

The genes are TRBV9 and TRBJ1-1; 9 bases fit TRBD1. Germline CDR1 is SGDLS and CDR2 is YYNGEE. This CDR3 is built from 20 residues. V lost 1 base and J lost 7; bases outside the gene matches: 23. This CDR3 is CASSVSAGQGVSKNGGEAFF. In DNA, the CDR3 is TGTGCCAGCAGCGTAAGTGCGGGACAGGGAGTATCTAAGAATGGGGGTGAAGCTTTCTTT.

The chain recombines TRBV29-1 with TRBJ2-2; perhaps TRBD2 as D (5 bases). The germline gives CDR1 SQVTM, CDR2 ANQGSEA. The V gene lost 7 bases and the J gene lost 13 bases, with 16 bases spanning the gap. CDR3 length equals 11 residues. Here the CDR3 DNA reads TGCAGCGCCTGGACCACCGGAGGGCTGTTTTTT. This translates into CSAWTTGGLFF.

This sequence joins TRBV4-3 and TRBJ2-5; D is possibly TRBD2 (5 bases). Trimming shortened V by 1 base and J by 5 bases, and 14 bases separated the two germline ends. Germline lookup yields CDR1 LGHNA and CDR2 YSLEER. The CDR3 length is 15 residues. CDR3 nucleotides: TGCGCCAGCAGCCAAGGTAGTCGCCCGGGGGAGACCCAGTACTTC. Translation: CASSQGSRPGETQYF.